The sample holds a few counts of the clone carrying this T cell receptor beta chain. Its antigen remains unknown. This specimen belongs to a study of blood T cells in healthy people across ages. Through a sample-barcoded 5' primer and a J-beta primer mix, a second PCR was run for about 7 to 12 cycles. TCRdb independently ran MiXCR on the 5' RACE reads; one entry per CDR3 protein. The sample yields 700,000 to 900,000 distinct CDR3 sequences, 20% to 30% seen once. Study observations and caveats: Donor CMV status, an unknown factor, possibly confounded changes in expanded clonotypes.

The CDR3 totals 11 residues. The V end was cut by 10 bases, the J end by 5 bases, with 11 bases between. The sample also formed part of further work on T cells of mothers and their children.

The TCR comes from a boy younger than 18 in good health. The genes are TRBV12-3 or TRBV12-4 and TRBJ2-5; no firm D call. Sample: blood. CDR3 amino acids: CATLLGETQYF. The CDR3 DNA reads TGTGCCACCTTACTGGGGGAGACCCAGTACTTC.